The 24 T cell receptor beta chains reported below all come from one sample, sequenced in a study of shared clonotypes between healthy human individuals. Produced via immunoSEQ multiplex PCR; TCRdb's table is partial and in-frame only. The profile shows a few hundred thousand clones, 70% to 80% of them singletons. Sequencing used PBMCs. The receptors here all came from a woman between 40 and 50 years old in good health. Some clones in this sample may be carry-over from other donors' samples.

This clone has a handful of counts. The chain has TRBV19 and TRBJ2-5, with D perhaps assigned TRBD1 or TRBD2 (5 bases each). The CDR3 has 11 amino acids. The ends were cut back, 9 bases at V and 5 bases at J, with 10 bases in the middle. Looked up from germline, CDR1 is LNHDA and CDR2 is SQIVND (reference sequence). In nucleotides, the CDR3 is TGTGCCAGCGAGGGGCGGGAGACCCAGTACTTC. Residues: CASEGRETQYF.

Notes on this clone: This likely came from a read error, as a far larger clone is one base away. Distinct nucleotide sequences in the sample also encode this CDR3. The genes are TRBV4-1 and TRBJ1-4, with D unresolved. The germline CDR1 and CDR2 sequences are MGHRA and YSYEKL. The CDR3 is 12 residues long. Written as DNA, the CDR3 is TGCGCTAGCATGGGGATTAATGAAAAACTGTTTTTT. The encoded protein is CASMGINEKLFF.

The V call is TRBV5-1, the J call TRBJ2-7, with TRBD1 matching over 11 bases. The V gene's germline CDR1 is SGHRS and CDR2 YFSETQ. The ends lost 1 base at V and 2 bases at J; junction bases unmatched: 8. The CDR3 is 17 amino acids. The CDR3 nucleotides are TGCGCCAGCAGCTTGACCCCCGGGACAGGGGGGACCTACGAGCAGTACTTC. Its translation is CASSLTPGTGGTYEQYF.

For the CDR3, the DNA is TGTGCCAGCAGATCTGCCGGGCGAGGGGCGGACACCGGGGAGCTGTTTTTT. As protein: CASRSAGRGADTGELFF. The chain is built from TRBV28 and TRBJ2-2; D may be TRBD1 or TRBD2 (5 bases each). There are 17 residues in the CDR3. Germline V gene lookup returns CDR1 MDHEN and CDR2 SYDVKM. V lost 6 bases and J 3 bases, leaving 20 bases between the germline ends.

This chain links TRBV2 with TRBJ2-1; D tentatively fits TRBD1 or TRBD2 (7 bases each). Trimming removed 4 bases from V and 7 bases from J, with 17 bases in between. CDR1 and CDR2 from the germline V gene are SNHLY and FYNNEI. CDR3 length: 15 residues. This CDR3 is CASSGEGALSNEQFF. The DNA of the CDR3 is TGTGCCAGCAGTGGGGAGGGGGCTCTATCAAATGAGCAGTTCTTC.

Remarks on this clone: A read error may be the cause here, since a much bigger clone is one base away. The rearrangement joins TRBV4-3 to TRBJ2-7, with TRBD1 matching over 10 bases. The length of the CDR3 is 17 residues. Germline-derived CDR1 and CDR2 are LGHNA and YSLEER. V gave up 4 bases and J gave up 6 bases; unmatched junction bases: 15. CDR3: CASSPSSGTGADSEQYF. DNA of the CDR3: TGCGCCAGCAGCCCGAGTTCCGGGACAGGGGCGGATTCCGAGCAGTACTTC.

The V and J genes are TRBV27 and TRBJ1-4; D is undetermined. The CDR3 is 12 amino acids. V was cut by 3 bases and J by 10 bases, with 9 bases left in between. The germline gives CDR1 MNHEY, CDR2 SMNVEV (reference sequence). The CDR3: CASSFGFGKLFF. CDR3 nucleotides: TGTGCCAGCAGTTTTGGGTTTGGAAAACTGTTTTTT.

This clone was seen a single time. The J gene is TRBJ2-7, the V gene TRBV7-8; D is unresolved. Trimming removed 1 base from V and 0 bases from J, with 13 bases in between. Germline values: CDR1 SGHVS, CDR2 FQNEAQ. This CDR3 is 16 amino acids long. CDR3 region: CASSLEDTRPSYEQYF. The CDR3, as DNA: TGTGCCAGCAGCTTAGAGGATACCCGGCCCTCCTACGAGCAGTACTTC. The complete variable domain, with remaining parts taken from reference TRBV7-8 and TRBJ2-7, reads GAGVSQSPRYKVAKRGQDVALRCDPISGHVSLFWYQQALGQGPEFLTYFQNEAQLDKSGLPSDRFFAERPEGSVSTLKIQRTQQEDSAVYLCASSLEDTRPSYEQYFGPGTRLTVT.

Comments on this clone: A far larger clone differs by one base, so this is likely a read error. V and J are TRBV30 and TRBJ1-3, with D unresolved. CDR3 length: 13 amino acids. Germline V gene data show CDR1 as GTSNPN and CDR2 as SVGIG (reference sequence). Deletions cut 2 bases from V and 1 base from J, with 6 bases between. The CDR3 region is CAWSLKSGNTIYF. The CDR3 coding sequence is TGTGCCTGGAGTTTAAAATCTGGAAACACCATATATTTT.

This sequence joins TRBV4-3 and TRBJ1-1; TRBD1 matches 7 bases. The CDR3 extends over 15 amino acids. The V gene's germline CDR1 is LGHNA and CDR2 YSLEER. Unmatched junction bases numbered 4, after V lost 0 bases and J lost 3 bases. In nucleotides, the CDR3 is TGCGCCAGCAGCCAAGATTACAGGGGTGACACTGAAGCTTTCTTT. Protein sequence: CASSQDYRGDTEAFF.

The chain's CDR3 is CASSLGRATGELFF. The CDR3 nucleotides are TGTGCCAGCAGCTTAGGGAGGGCCACCGGGGAGCTGTTTTTT. The chain recombines TRBV13 with TRBJ2-2; D is perhaps TRBD2 (5 bases). CDR3 length equals 14 residues. The germline V gene has CDR1 PRHDT and CDR2 FYEKMQ (reference sequence). The V and J ends lost 0 bases and 4 bases respectively, with 6 bases between them.

The count of this clone is one. The rearrangement uses TRBV6-5 and TRBJ2-5; tentatively, D is TRBD2 (5 bases). The J call may be incorrect, as the DNA end agrees better with TRBJ2-7. Per germline, CDR1 MNHEY and CDR2 SVGAGI. This CDR3 is 14 amino acids long. As DNA, the CDR3 is TGTGCCAGCAGTTACTCGTTCCTAGCAGGCGAGCAGTACTTC. Translated: CASSYSFLAGEQYF.

This rearrangement joins TRBV11-2 to TRBJ1-1; D possibly corresponds to TRBD1 (5 bases). CDR3 length equals 14 residues. Trimming removed 0 bases from V and 5 bases from J, with 10 bases in between. Germline CDR1 and CDR2: SGHAT and FQNNGV. The chain's CDR3 is CASSLDRRGTEAFF. CDR3 DNA: TGTGCCAGCAGCTTAGATCGTAGGGGAACTGAAGCTTTCTTT.

Comments on this clone: A read error is the likely source, as a far larger clone sits one nucleotide away. Distinct nucleotide sequences in the sample also encode this CDR3. CDR3 loop: CASRPTGVYEQYF. Here the CDR3 DNA reads TGTGCCAGCAGGCCCACAGGGGTCTACGAGCAGTACTTC. The rearrangement joins TRBV7-2 to TRBJ2-7; TRBD1 matches at 7 bases. Germline CDR1 reads SGHTA; CDR2 reads FQGNSA. V lost 6 bases to trimming and J lost 3 bases; unmatched junction nucleotides: 5. This CDR3 region has 13 residues.

This clone was picked up one time. The chain carries TRBV28 and TRBJ2-7; 12 bases are a match to TRBD2. CDR1 and CDR2 (germline): MDHEN, SYDVKM. After removal of 7 bases from V and 9 bases from J, the junction contained 13 bases not matched to a gene. This CDR3 is built from 15 residues. The CDR3 protein is CASTSGRGLRIGQYF. Written as DNA, the CDR3 is TGTGCCAGCACTAGCGGGAGGGGTCTACGAATTGGGCAGTACTTC. Full variable domain (rest looked up from reference TRBV28 and TRBJ2-7): DVKVTQSSRYLVKRTGEKVFLECVQDMDHENMFWYRQDPGLGLRLIYFSYDVKMKEKGDIPEGYSVSREKKERFSLILESASTNQTSMYLCASTSGRGLRIGQYFGPGTRLTVT.

This sequence joins TRBV10-3 and TRBJ1-1, with no clear D. Per germline, CDR1 ENHRY and CDR2 SYGVKD. The CDR3 totals 14 residues. V gave up 3 bases and J gave up 1 base, with 9 bases separating them. CDR3 bases: TGTGCCATCAGTGATTGGGTGGGGAACACTGAAGCTTTCTTT. It specifies CAISDWVGNTEAFF.

As regards this clone: A read error is possible here, since a much larger clone lies one base away. This chain uses TRBV7-8 with TRBJ2-3; TRBD1 is a possible D gene (6 bases). Germline CDR1 SGHVS, CDR2 FQNEAQ. This CDR3 region has 16 residues. Trimming took off 4 bases at V and 9 bases at J, with 23 bases between the two ends. The CDR3 region has the DNA TGTGCCAGCAGCTGGTGGACGTCTGGGGGCCCCCGCACGCAGTATTTT. Its protein is CASSWWTSGGPRTQYF.

This clone has at least ten counts. This chain uses TRBV4-2 with TRBJ1-1; perhaps TRBD1 as D (6 bases). Deletions cut 6 bases from V and 0 bases from J, with 11 bases between. Germline CDR1 is LGHNA and CDR2 is YNFKEQ. The CDR3 runs 14 residues. The CDR3 sequence: CASSNGQMNTEAFF. DNA for the CDR3: TGTGCCAGCAGTAATGGACAGATGAACACTGAAGCTTTCTTT.

Only one count was recorded for this clone. This chain connects TRBV5-5 to TRBJ1-3, with D unresolved. CDR3 length equals 15 residues. The germline V gene encodes CDR1 SGHKS and CDR2 YYEKEE (reference sequence). V was clipped by 0 bases and J by 3 bases, with 10 bases between them. Here the CDR3 reads CASSLVGGIGNTIYF. CDR3 DNA: TGTGCCAGCAGCTTGGTCGGAGGGATTGGAAACACCATATATTTT.

The genes are TRBV11-1 and TRBJ2-3; D remains unclear. Deletions cut 1 base from V and 5 bases from J, with 1 base between. Germline V CDR1 and CDR2: SGHAT, FQDESV (reference sequence). The CDR3 has 11 amino acids. The CDR3 spells CASSLGDTQYF. The DNA for the CDR3 is TGTGCCAGCAGCTTAGGAGATACGCAGTATTTT. Drawing the rest from reference TRBV11-1 and TRBJ2-3, the complete variable domain is EAEVAQSPRYKITEKSQAVAFWCDPISGHATLYWYRQILGQGPELLVQFQDESVVDDSQLPKDRFSAERLKGVDSTLKIQPAELGDSAMYLCASSLGDTQYFGPGTRLTVL.

The count of this clone is one. Given a far larger clone just one base away, this is likely a sequencing read error. The rearrangement links TRBV30 to TRBJ2-2; D gene unclear. Germline loops: CDR1 GTSNPN, CDR2 SVGIG (reference sequence). V was shortened by 0 bases and J by 6 bases, with 14 bases between the two germline ends. The CDR3 totals 15 residues. This CDR3 reads CAWSVPQQWAGELFF. The CDR3 DNA follows: TGTGCCTGGAGTGTACCCCAACAGTGGGCCGGGGAGCTGTTTTTT. Full variable domain (rest looked up from reference TRBV30 and TRBJ2-2): SQTIHQWPATLVQPVGSPLSLECTVEGTSNPNLYWYRQAAGRGLQLLFYSVGIGQISSEVPQNLSASRPQDRQFILSSKKLLLSDSGFYLCAWSVPQQWAGELFFGEGSRLTVL.

V and J are TRBV18 and TRBJ2-7, with unresolved D. V lost 2 bases to trimming and J lost 2 bases, with 13 bases between them. Germline V gives CDR1 KGHSH, CDR2 LQKENI. The CDR3 loop spans 15 amino acids. DNA for the CDR3: TGTGCCAGCTCACCAACCCCGCCTCCAACCTACGAGCAGTACTTC. Translating gives CASSPTPPPTYEQYF.

J is TRBJ2-1 and V is TRBV19, with 8 nucleotides matching TRBD2. The trim removed 3 bases at V and 8 bases at J, leaving 6 bases unmatched. Per germline, CDR1 LNHDA and CDR2 SQIVND (reference sequence). The CDR3 loop spans 14 amino acids. The chain's CDR3 is CASSINGRGDEQFF. The CDR3 coding sequence is TGTGCCAGTAGTATCAACGGGAGGGGTGATGAGCAGTTCTTC.

This chain links TRBV28 with TRBJ2-2; 7 bases map to TRBD1. The CDR3 consists of 15 residues. Germline V gives CDR1 MDHEN, CDR2 SYDVKM. V was clipped by 5 bases and J by 3 bases; unmatched bases: 6. The CDR3 DNA reads TGTGCCAGCAGTATCCGGGACAGCTACACCGGGGAGCTGTTTTTT. It is translated as CASSIRDSYTGELFF.